This TCR beta chain was retrieved from a study of yellow fever vaccine responses in identical twins. As regards this clonotype: The antigen remains undetermined.

MiXCR was run by TCRdb on the RT-PCR reads, yielding one entry per CDR3 protein. The table shows roughly 570 distinct CDR3 sequences, with 77% occurring only once. The V and J ends lost 4 bases and 1 base respectively, with 8 bases between them. CDR1 and CDR2 from the germline V gene are LNHDA and SQIVND (reference sequence). The CDR3 is made up of 13 amino acids. Study conclusions and caveats: Twins' vaccine T cell response reportedly gave the appearance of partial convergence and partial personalization.

The TCR comes from a female donor who received the yellow fever vaccine. The sample in question was T cells from blood (PBMCs), unsorted or a sorted subset (not recorded which), obtained before or after yellow fever vaccination (not recorded which). J is TRBJ2-7 and V is TRBV19; D is possibly TRBD1 or TRBD2 (5 bases each). In DNA form, the CDR3 reads TGTGCCAGTAGTACCGGGGCGTCCTACGAGCAGTACTTC. This translates into CASSTGASYEQYF.